The source of this T cell receptor beta chain is a study of identical twins. Study-wide findings and caveats: Out-of-frame alpha sequences shared by twins showed excess low generation probability.

This clonotype has just a few counts. Its antigen remains unknown. CDR1 is MDHEN, CDR2 SYDVKM, per germline. Trimming cost V 6 bases and J 3 bases, with 9 bases left between them. This CDR3 contains 12 residues. TCRdb passed the 5' RACE reads through MiXCR, listing each CDR3 protein once. Of 550,000 to 700,000 distinct CDR3 sequences in the sample, roughly 20% are singletons; the top ten hold 4% to 4.5%. These same records also appear under a second study, on T cells expressing NK-cell markers.

Material: PBMCs. The V call is TRBV28, the J call TRBJ2-7; D is unclear. The clonotype was recovered from a woman aged 18-29 years in good health. CDR3 in DNA: TGTGCCAGCAGGCTCCTGGTCTACGAGCAGTACTTC. Amino acids: CASRLLVYEQYF.